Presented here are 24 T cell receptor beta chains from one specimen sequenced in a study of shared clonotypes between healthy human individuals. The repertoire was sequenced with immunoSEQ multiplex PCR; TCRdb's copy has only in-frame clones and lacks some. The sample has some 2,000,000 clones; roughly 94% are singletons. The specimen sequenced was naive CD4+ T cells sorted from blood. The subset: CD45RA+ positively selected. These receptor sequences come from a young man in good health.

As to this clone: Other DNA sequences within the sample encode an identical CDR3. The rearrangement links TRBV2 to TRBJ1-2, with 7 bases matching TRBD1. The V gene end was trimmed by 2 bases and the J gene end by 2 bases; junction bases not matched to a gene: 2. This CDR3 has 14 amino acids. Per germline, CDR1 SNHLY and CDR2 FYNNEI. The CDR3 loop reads CASSEMGQNYGYTF. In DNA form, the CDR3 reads TGTGCCAGCAGTGAAATGGGACAGAACTATGGCTACACCTTC.

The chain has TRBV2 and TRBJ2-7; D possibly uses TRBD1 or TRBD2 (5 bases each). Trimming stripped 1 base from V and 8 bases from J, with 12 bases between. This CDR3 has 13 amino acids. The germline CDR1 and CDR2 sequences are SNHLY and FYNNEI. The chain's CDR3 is CASSEGGITKQYF. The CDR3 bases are TGTGCCAGCAGTGAAGGGGGGATTACGAAGCAGTACTTC. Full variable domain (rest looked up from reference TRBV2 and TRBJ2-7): EPEVTQTPSHQVTQMGQEVILRCVPISNHLYFYWYRQILGQKVEFLVSFYNNEISEKSEIFDDQFSVERPDGSNFTLKIRSTKLEDSAMYFCASSEGGITKQYFGPGTRLTVT.

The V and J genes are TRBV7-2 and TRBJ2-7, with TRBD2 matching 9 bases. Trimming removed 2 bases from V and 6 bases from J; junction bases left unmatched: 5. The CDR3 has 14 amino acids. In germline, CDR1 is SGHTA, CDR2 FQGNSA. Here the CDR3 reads CASSLYQTSGEQYF. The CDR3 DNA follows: TGTGCCAGCAGCTTATATCAGACTAGCGGCGAGCAGTACTTC.

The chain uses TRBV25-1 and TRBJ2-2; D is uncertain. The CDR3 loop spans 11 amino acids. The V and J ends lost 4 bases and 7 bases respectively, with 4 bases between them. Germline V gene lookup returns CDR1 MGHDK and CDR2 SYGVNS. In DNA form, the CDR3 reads TGTGCCAGCAGTGCGGTCGGGGAGCTGTTTTTT. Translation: CASSAVGELFF.

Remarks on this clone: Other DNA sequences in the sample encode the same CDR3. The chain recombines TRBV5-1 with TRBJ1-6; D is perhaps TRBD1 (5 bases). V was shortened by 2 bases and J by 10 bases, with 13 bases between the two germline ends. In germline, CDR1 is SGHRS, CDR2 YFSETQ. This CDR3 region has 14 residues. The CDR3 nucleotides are TGCGCCAGCAGCTTAGGGGCGGCTGGGTCACCCCTCCACTTT. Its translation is CASSLGAAGSPLHF.

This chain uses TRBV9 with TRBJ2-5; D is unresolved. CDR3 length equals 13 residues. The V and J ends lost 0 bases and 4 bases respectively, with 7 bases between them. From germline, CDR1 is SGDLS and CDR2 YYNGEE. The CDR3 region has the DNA TGTGCCAGCAGCGTAGCGCCTCCAGAGACCCAGTACTTC. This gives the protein CASSVAPPETQYF.

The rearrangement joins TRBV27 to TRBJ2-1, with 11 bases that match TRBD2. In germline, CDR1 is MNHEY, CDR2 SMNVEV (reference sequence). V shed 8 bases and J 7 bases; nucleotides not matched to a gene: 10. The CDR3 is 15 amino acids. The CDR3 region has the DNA TGTGCCAGCGGTGCTAGCGGGAGGCCTCGGAATGAGCAGTTCTTC. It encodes CASGASGRPRNEQFF.

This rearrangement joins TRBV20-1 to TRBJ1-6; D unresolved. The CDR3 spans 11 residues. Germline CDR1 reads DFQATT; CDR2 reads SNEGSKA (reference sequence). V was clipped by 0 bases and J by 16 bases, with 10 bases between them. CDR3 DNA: TGCAGTGCTAGAGATAATGAAGGGCTCCACTTT. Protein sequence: CSARDNEGLHF.

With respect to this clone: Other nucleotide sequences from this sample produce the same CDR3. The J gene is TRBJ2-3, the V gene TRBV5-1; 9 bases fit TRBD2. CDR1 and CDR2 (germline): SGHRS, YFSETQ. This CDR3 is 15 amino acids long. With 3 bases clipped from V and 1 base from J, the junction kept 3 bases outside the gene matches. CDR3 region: CASSSRLAGTDTQYF. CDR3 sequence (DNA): TGCGCCAGCAGCTCCCGACTAGCGGGCACAGATACGCAGTATTTT. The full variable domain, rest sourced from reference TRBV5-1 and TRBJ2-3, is KAGVTQTPRYLIKTRGQQVTLSCSPISGHRSVSWYQQTPGQGLQFLFEYFSETQRNKGNFPGRFSGRQFSNSRSEMNVSTLELGDSALYLCASSSRLAGTDTQYFGPGTRLTVL.

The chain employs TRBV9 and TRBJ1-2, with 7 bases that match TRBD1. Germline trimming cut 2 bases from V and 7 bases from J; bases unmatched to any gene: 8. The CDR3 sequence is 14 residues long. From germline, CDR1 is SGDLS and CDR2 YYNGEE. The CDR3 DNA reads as TGTGCCAGCAGCGTGGGGACAGCCATGGTTGGCTACACCTTC. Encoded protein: CASSVGTAMVGYTF.

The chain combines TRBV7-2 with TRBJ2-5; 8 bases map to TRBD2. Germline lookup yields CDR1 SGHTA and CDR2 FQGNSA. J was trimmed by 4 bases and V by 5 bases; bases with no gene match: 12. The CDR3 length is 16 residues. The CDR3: CASSPWGGRSGETQYF. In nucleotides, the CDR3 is TGTGCCAGCAGCCCATGGGGCGGGAGGTCGGGAGAGACCCAGTACTTC.

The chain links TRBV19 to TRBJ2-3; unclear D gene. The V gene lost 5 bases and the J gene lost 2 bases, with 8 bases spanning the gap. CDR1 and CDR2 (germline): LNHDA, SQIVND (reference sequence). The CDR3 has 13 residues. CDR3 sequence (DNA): TGTGCCAGTAGTCCCCAGGACACAGATACGCAGTATTTT. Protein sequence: CASSPQDTDTQYF.

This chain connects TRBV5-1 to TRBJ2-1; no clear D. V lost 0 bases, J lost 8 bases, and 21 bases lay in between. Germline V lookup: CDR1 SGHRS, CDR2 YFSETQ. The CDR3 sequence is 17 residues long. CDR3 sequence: CASSLAPPGIGFDEQFF. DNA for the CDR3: TGCGCCAGCAGCTTGGCTCCCCCTGGGATAGGTTTCGATGAGCAGTTCTTC.

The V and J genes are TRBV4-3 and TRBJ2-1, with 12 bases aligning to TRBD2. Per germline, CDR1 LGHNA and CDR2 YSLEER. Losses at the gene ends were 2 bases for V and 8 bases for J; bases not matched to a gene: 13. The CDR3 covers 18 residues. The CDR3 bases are TGCGCCAGCAGCCAACTCCGCCTAGCGGGAGGGCCAGTCGATGAGCAGTTCTTC. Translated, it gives CASSQLRLAGGPVDEQFF.

CDR3 in DNA: TGTGCCAGCAGCTACCGGGAGAGGCCCTCCTACGAGCAGTACTTC. Translation: CASSYRERPSYEQYF. J is TRBJ2-7 and V is TRBV7-9, with D maybe TRBD2 (6 bases). With 4 bases removed from V and 0 bases from J, the gap between germline ends came to 13 bases. The CDR3 sequence is 15 residues long. Per the germline V gene, CDR1 is SEHNR and CDR2 is FQNEAQ (reference sequence).

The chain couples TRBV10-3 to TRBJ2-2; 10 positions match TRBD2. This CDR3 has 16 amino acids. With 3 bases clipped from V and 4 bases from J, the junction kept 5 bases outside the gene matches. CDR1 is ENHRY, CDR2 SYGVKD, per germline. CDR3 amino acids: CAISDTSGISTGELFF. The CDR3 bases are TGTGCCATCAGTGATACTAGCGGGATATCCACCGGGGAGCTGTTTTTT.

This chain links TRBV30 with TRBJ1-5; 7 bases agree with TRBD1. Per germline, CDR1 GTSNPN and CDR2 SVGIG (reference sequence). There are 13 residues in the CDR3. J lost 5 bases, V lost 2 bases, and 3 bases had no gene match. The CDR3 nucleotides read TGTGCCTGGAGTACAGGGGTTGATCAGCCCCAGCATTTT. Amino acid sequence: CAWSTGVDQPQHF. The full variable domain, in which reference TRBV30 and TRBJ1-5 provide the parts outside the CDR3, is SQTIHQWPATLVQPVGSPLSLECTVEGTSNPNLYWYRQAAGRGLQLLFYSVGIGQISSEVPQNLSASRPQDRQFILSSKKLLLSDSGFYLCAWSTGVDQPQHFGDGTRLSIL.

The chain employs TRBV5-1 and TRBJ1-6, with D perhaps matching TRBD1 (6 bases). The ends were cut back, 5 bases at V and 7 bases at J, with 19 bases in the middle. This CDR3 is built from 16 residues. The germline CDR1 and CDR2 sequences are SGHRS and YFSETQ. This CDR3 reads CASRGLRGASNSPLHF. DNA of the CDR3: TGCGCCAGCAGGGGTCTAAGGGGGGCGTCAAATTCACCCCTCCACTTT. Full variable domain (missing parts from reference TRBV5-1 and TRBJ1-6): KAGVTQTPRYLIKTRGQQVTLSCSPISGHRSVSWYQQTPGQGLQFLFEYFSETQRNKGNFPGRFSGRQFSNSRSEMNVSTLELGDSALYLCASRGLRGASNSPLHFGNGTRLTVT.

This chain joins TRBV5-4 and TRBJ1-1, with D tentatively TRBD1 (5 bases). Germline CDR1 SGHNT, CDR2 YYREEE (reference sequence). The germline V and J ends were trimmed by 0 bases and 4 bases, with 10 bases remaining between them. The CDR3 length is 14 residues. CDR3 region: CASSLGGRATEAFF. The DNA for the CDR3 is TGTGCCAGCAGCTTGGGGGGGAGGGCCACTGAAGCTTTCTTT.

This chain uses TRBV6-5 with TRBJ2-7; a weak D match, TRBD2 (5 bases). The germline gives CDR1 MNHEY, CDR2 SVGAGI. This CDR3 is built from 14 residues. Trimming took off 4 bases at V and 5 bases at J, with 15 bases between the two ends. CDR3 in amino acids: CASSSGVGLNEQYF. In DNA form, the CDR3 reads TGTGCCAGCAGTTCCGGGGTTGGTCTGAACGAGCAGTACTTC.

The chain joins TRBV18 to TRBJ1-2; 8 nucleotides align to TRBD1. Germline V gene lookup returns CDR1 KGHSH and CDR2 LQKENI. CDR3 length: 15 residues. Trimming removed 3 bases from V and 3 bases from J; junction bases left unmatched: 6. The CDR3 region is CASSPRPGGDYGYTF. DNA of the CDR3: TGTGCCAGCTCACCCCGACCAGGGGGCGACTATGGCTACACCTTC.

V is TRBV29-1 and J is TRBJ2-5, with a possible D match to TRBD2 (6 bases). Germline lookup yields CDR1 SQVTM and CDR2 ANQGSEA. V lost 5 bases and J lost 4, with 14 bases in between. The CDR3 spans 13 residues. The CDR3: CSVSQGGGETQYF. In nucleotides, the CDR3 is TGCAGCGTTTCCCAGGGAGGAGGAGAGACCCAGTACTTC.

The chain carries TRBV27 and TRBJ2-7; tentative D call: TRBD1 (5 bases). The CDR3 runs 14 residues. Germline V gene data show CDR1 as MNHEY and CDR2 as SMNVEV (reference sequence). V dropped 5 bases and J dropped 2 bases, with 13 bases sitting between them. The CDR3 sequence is CASSRRQTPYEQYF. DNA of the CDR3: TGTGCCAGCAGTCGGCGACAGACACCCTACGAGCAGTACTTC.

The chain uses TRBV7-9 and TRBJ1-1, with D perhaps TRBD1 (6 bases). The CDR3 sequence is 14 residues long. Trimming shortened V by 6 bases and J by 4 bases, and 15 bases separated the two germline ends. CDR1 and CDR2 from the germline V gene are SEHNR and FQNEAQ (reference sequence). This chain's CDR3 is CASSQRGGGTEAFF. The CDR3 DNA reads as TGTGCCAGCAGTCAAAGGGGGGGAGGCACTGAAGCTTTCTTT.